This is a list of T cell receptor beta chains from one sample in a study of T cells expressing NK-cell markers. From the 5' RACE reads, TCRdb lists one entry per CDR3 protein and no DNA. Its table records 120,000 to 150,000 distinct CDR3 sequences. Sequencing was carried out using blood T cells: a sorted CD56 or NKG2C T cell subset, CD4+ or CD8+ T cells, or bulk PBMC T cells (not recorded which). These receptors all come from a man between 18 and 35 years old in good health. Each CDR3 is given with its conserved first and last residue. Fields, in order: V gene, J gene, CDR3 protein.

V: TRBV2; J: TRBJ1-4; CDR3: CASTTEGAGEKLFF
V: TRBV6-5; J: TRBJ2-3; CDR3: CASSYRTDSTDTQYF
V: TRBV2; J: TRBJ2-3; CDR3: CASPTGAGGTQYF
V: TRBV9; J: TRBJ2-7; CDR3: CASSEGLNYEQYF
V: TRBV2; J: TRBJ2-3; CDR3: CATRTSTDTQYF
V: TRBV20-1; J: TRBJ2-1; CDR3: CSARDDSPNEQFF
V: TRBV14; J: TRBJ2-7; CDR3: CASSPVAGTSYEQYF
V: TRBV6-1; J: TRBJ2-5; CDR3: CASSEIGETQYF
V: TRBV18; J: TRBJ1-2; CDR3: CASSPLETGVNYGYTF
V: TRBV6-5; J: TRBJ1-1; CDR3: CASSYPPFPPLGHTEAFF
V: TRBV12-3/TRBV12-4; J: TRBJ2-3; CDR3: CASSGLAGPTDTQYF